This T cell receptor beta chain was found in a study of cytotoxic CD8 clonotypes in ibrutinib-treated CLL. Study background: Sample averages reached 250,000 to 300,000 productive templates and 94,082 productive rearrangements. Notes on the study in general: Treatment left the uncommon public clonotypes either contracted or stable in frequency. While tracking circulating CD8+ T-cell counts, baseline clonality exceeded that of age-matched healthy donors.

With 0 bases removed from V and 2 bases from J, the gap between germline ends came to 12 bases. The CDR3 runs to 15 residues. CDR1 and CDR2 from the germline V gene are SGDLS and YYNGEE. The intended depth for sequencing was 1 in 200,000 to 1 in 1 million T cells. Libraries were prepared by immunoSEQ multiplex PCR; TCRdb keeps only in-frame clonotypes and omits some of them. The sample consists of more than 200,000 clones, less than 75% of them appearing once. Regarding this clone: Its antigen is unknown.

The specimen was PBMCs, collected after 24 months of ibrutinib treatment. This chain connects TRBV9 to TRBJ2-7; tentatively, D is TRBD1 or TRBD2 (6 bases each). This clonotype originated in a human donor with chronic lymphocytic leukemia. The CDR3 region is CASSVGGAPTYEQYF. The CDR3 nucleotides read TGTGCCAGCAGCGTAGGGGGGGCGCCGACCTACGAGCAGTACTTC.